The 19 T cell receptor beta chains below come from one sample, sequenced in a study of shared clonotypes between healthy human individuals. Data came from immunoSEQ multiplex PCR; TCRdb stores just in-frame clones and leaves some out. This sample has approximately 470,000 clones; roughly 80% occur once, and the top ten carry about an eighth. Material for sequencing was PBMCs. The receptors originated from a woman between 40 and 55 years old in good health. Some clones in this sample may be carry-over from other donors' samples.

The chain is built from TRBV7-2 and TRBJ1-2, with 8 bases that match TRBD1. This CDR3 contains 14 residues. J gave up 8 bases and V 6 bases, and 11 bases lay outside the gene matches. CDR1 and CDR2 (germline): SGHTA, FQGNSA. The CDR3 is CASSPAGQAGGYTF. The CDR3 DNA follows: TGTGCCAGCAGTCCTGCGGGACAGGCGGGGGGCTACACCTTC.

The CDR3 reads CASSRAGGSTGELFF. The CDR3 DNA follows: TGTGCCAGCAGCAGAGCAGGGGGGAGCACCGGGGAGCTGTTTTTT. The chain combines TRBV9 with TRBJ2-2, with D possibly TRBD1 on 7 matching bases. Germline-derived CDR1 and CDR2 are SGDLS and YYNGEE. The germline V and J ends were trimmed by 4 bases and 4 bases, with 14 bases remaining between them. The CDR3 covers 15 residues.

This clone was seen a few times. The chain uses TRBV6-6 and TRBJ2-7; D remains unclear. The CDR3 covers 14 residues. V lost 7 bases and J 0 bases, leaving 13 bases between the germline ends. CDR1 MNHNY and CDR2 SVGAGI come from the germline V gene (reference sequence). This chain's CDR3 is CASTTSDTSYEQYF. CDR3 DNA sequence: TGTGCCAGCACGACATCCGACACCTCCTACGAGCAGTACTTC.

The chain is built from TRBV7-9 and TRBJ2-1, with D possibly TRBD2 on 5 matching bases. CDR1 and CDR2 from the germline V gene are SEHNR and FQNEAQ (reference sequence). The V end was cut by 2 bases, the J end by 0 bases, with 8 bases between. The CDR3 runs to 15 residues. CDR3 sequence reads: CASSLFGSSYNEQFF. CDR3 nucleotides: TGTGCCAGCAGCTTATTTGGGAGCTCCTACAATGAGCAGTTCTTC.

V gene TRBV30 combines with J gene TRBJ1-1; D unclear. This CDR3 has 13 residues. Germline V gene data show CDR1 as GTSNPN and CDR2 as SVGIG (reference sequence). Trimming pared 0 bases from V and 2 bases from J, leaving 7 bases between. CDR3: CAWSVTPNTEAFF. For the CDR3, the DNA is TGTGCCTGGAGTGTGACACCAAACACTGAAGCTTTCTTT. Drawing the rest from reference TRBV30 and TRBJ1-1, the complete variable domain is SQTIHQWPATLVQPVGSPLSLECTVEGTSNPNLYWYRQAAGRGLQLLFYSVGIGQISSEVPQNLSASRPQDRQFILSSKKLLLSDSGFYLCAWSVTPNTEAFFGQGTRLTVV.

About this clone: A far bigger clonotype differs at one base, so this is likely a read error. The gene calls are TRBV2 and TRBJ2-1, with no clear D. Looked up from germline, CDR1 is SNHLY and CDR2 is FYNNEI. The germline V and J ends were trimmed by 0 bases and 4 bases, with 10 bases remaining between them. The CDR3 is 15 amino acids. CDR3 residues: CASSEAMTTYNEQFF. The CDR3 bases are TGTGCCAGCAGTGAAGCAATGACCACTTACAATGAGCAGTTCTTC.

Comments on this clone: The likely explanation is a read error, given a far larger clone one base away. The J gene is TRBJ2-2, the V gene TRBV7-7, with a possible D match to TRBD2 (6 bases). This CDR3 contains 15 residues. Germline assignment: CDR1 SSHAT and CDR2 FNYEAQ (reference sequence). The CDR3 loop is CASSPRDSNTGELFF. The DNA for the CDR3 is TGTGCTAGCAGCCCCCGGGACTCGAACACCGGGGAGCTGTTTTTT.

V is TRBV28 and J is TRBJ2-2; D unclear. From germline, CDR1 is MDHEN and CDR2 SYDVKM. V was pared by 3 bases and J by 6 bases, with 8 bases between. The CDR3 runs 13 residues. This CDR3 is CASSFFPAGELFF. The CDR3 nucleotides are TGTGCCAGCAGTTTTTTCCCCGCCGGGGAGCTGTTTTTT.

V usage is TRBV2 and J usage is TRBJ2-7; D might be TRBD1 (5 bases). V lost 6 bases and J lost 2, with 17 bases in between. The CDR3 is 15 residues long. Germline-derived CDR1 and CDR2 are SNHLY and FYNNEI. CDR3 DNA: TGTGCCAGCAGCGAGAGGCCCAACAGGCCCTACGAGCAGTACTTC. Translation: CASSERPNRPYEQYF. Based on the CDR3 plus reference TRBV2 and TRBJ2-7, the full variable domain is EPEVTQTPSHQVTQMGQEVILRCVPISNHLYFYWYRQILGQKVEFLVSFYNNEISEKSEIFDDQFSVERPDGSNFTLKIRSTKLEDSAMYFCASSERPNRPYEQYFGPGTRLTVT.

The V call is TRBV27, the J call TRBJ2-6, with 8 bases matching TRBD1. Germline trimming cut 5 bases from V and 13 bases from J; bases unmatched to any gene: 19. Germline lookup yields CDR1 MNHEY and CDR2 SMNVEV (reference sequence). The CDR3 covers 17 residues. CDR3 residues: CASSERKVTGVLNVLTF. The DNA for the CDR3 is TGTGCCAGCAGTGAGCGGAAGGTGACAGGGGTCCTCAATGTCCTGACTTTC.

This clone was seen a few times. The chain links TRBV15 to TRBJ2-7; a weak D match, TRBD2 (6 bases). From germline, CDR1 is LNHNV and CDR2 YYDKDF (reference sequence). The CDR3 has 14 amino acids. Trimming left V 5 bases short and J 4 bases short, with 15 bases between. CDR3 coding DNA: TGTGCCACCAGCTTCGGGGGTCGGGGTTACGAGCAGTACTTC. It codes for CATSFGGRGYEQYF.

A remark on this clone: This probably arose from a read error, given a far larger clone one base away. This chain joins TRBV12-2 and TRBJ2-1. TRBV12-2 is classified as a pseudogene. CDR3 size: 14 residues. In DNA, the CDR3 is TGTGCAGGTCGCTTAGGGAGGGACAACGGAGTGCAGTTCTTC. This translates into CAGRLGRDNGVQFF.

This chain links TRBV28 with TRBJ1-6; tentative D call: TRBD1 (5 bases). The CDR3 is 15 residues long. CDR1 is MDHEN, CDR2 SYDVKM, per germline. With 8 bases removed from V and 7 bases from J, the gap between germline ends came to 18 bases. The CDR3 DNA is TGTGCCAGCGGTCTAGGTGGGGCTTGGAATTCACCCCTCCACTTT. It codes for CASGLGGAWNSPLHF. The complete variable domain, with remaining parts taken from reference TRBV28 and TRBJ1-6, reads DVKVTQSSRYLVKRTGEKVFLECVQDMDHENMFWYRQDPGLGLRLIYFSYDVKMKEKGDIPEGYSVSREKKERFSLILESASTNQTSMYLCASGLGGAWNSPLHFGNGTRLTVT.

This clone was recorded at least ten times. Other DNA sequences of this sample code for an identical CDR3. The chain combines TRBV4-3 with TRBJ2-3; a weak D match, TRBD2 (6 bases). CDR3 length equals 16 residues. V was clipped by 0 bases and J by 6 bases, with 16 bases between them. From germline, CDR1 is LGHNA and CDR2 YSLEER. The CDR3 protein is CASSQDQLGGTDTQYF. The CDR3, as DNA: TGCGCCAGCAGCCAAGATCAACTAGGCGGGACTGATACGCAGTATTTT.

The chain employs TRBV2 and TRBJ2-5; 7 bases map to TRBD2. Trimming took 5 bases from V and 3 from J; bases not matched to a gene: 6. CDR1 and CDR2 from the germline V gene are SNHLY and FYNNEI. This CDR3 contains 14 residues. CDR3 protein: CASSFGGGKETQYF. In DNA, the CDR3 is TGTGCCAGCAGTTTTGGGGGAGGGAAAGAGACCCAGTACTTC.

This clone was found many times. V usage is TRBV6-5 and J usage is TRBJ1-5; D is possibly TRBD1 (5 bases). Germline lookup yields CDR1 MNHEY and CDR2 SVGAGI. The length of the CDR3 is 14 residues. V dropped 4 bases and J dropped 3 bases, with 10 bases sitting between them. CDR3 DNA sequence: TGTGCCAGCAGTTGGGGACGGAACAATCAGCCCCAGCATTTT. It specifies CASSWGRNNQPQHF.

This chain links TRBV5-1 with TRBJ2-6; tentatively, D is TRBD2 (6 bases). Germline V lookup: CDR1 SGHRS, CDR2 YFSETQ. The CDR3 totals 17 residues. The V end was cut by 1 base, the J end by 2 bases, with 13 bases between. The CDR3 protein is CASSLRVAGTGANVLTF. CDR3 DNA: TGCGCCAGCAGCTTGAGGGTTGCGGGGACTGGGGCCAACGTCCTGACTTTC.

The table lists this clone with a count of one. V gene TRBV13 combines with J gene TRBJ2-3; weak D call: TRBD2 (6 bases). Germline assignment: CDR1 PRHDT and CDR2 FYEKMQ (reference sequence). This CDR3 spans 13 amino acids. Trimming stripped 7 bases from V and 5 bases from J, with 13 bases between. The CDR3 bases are TGTGCCAGCACTCTAGAGGAGGGAGATACGCAGTATTTT. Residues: CASTLEEGDTQYF.

CDR3 residues: CASSQERGLKNIQYF. The CDR3 nucleotides read TGCGCCAGCAGCCAAGAACGAGGACTCAAAAACATTCAGTACTTC. The gene calls are TRBV4-3 and TRBJ2-4; TRBD2 is a possible D gene (5 bases). The V gene's germline CDR1 is LGHNA and CDR2 YSLEER. V was pared by 0 bases and J by 3 bases, with 9 bases between. The CDR3 is 15 amino acids.